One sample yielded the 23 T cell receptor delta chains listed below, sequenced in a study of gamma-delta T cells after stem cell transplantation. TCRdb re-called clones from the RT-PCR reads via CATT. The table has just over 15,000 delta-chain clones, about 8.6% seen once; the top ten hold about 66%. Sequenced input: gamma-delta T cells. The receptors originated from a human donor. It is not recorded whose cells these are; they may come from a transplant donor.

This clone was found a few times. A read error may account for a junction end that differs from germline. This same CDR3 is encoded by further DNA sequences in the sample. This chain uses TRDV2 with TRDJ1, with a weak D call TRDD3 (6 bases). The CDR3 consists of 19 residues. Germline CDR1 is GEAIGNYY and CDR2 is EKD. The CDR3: CACDTAANWVHTYTDNLIF. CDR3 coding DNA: TGTGCCTGTGACACCGCGGCGAACTGGGTCCACACGTACACCGATAACCTCATCTTT.

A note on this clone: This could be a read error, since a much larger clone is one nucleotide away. CDR3 nucleotide sequence: TGTGCTCCTGGGGAATTGGAGTATCCTTCTTCCCTGGGGGAAGGTTTGACAGCACAACTCTTCTTT. Its protein product is CAPGELEYPSSLGEGLTAQLFF. This chain joins TRDV1 and TRDJ2; 8 nucleotides agree with TRDD3. The CDR3 length is 22 residues. The germline V gene has CDR1 TSWWSYY and CDR2 QGS.

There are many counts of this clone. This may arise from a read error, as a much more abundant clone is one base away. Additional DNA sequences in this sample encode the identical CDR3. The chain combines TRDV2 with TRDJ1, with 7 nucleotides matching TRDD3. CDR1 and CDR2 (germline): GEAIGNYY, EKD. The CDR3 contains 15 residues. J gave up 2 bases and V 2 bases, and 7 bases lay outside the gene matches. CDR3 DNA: TGTGCCTGTGACAGACTCACTGGGGTGACCGATAAACTCATCTTT. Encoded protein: CACDRLTGVTDKLIF.

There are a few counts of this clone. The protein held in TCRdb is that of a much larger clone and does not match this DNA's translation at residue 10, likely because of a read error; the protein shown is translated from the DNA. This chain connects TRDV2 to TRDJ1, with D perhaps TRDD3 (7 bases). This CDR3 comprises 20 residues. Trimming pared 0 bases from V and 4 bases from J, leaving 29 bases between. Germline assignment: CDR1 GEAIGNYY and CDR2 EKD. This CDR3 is CACDTVPSNGGSENGDKLIF. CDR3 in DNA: TGTGCCTGTGACACCGTTCCTTCCAACGGGGGATCGGAAAATGGCGATAAACTCATCTTT.

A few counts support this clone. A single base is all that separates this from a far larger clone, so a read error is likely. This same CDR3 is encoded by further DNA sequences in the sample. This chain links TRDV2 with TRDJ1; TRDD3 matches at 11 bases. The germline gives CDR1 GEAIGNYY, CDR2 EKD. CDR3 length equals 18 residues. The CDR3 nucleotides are TGCGCCTGTGTCCCTCTACTGGGGGATAAGGAGGACACCGATAAACTCATCTTT. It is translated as CACVPLLGDKEDTDKLIF.

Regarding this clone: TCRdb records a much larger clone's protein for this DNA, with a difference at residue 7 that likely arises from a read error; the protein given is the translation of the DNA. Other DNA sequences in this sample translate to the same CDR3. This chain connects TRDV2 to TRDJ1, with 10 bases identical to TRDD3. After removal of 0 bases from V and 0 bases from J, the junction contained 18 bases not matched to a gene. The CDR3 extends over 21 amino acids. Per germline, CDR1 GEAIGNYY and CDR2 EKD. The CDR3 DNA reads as TGTGCCTGTGACACCGTCATTGGGGGATACAACGGGACTTCATACACCGATAAACTCATCTTT. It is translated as CACDTVIGGYNGTSYTDKLIF.

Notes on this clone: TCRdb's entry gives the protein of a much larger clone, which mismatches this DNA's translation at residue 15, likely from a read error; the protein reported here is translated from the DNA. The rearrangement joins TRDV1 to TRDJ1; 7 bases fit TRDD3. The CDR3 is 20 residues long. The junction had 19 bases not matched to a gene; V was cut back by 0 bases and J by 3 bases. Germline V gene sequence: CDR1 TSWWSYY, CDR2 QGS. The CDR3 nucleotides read TGTGCTCTTGGGGAACTAAGAAGCCTACTGGGATACCAACTCCCCGATAAACTCATCTTT. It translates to CALGELRSLLGYQLPDKLIF.

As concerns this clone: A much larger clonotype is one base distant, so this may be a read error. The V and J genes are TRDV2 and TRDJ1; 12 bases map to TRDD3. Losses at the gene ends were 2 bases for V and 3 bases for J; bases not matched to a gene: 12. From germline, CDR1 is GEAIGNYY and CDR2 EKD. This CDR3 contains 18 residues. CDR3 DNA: TGTGCCTGTGACATTCTCTCTGGGGGATACGCGTGGGCCGATAAACTCATCTTT. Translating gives CACDILSGGYAWADKLIF.

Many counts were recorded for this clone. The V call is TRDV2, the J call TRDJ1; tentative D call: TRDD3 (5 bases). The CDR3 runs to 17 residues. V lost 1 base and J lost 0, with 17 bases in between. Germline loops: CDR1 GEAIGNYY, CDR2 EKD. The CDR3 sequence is CACDTGGERAYTDKLIF. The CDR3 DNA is TGTGCCTGTGACACAGGCGGGGAGCGGGCCTACACCGATAAACTCATCTTT.

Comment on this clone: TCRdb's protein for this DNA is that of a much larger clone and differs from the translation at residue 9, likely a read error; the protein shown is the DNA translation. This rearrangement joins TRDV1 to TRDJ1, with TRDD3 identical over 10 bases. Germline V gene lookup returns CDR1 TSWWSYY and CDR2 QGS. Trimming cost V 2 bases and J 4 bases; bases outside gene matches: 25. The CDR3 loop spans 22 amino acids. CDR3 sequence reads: CALGEIWEVMDEDWGIVDKLIF. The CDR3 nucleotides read TGTGCTCTTGGGGAAATCTGGGAGGTGATGGATGAGGACTGGGGGATTGTCGATAAACTCATCTTT.

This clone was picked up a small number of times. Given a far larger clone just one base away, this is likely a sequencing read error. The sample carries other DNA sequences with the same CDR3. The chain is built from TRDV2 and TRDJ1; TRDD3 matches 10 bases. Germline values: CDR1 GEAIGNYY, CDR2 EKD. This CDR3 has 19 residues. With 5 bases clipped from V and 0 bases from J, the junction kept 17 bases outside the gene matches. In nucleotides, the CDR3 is TGTGCCTGTGTCTCAATCGCTGGGGGATATGAACTGTACACCGATAAACTCATCTTT. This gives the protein CACVSIAGGYELYTDKLIF.

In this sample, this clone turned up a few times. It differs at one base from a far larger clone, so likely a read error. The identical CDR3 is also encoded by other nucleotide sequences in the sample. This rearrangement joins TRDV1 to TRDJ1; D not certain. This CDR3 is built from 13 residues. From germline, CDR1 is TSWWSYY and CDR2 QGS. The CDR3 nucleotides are TGTGCTCTTGGGGACCTAGATCACGATAAGCTCATCTTT. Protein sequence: CALGDLDHDKLIF.

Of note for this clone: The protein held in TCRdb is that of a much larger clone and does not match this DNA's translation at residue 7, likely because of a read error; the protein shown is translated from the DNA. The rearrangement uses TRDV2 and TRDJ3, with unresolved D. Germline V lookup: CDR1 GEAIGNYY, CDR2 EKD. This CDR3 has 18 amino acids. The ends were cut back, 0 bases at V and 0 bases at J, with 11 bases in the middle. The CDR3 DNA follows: TGTGCCTGTGACACCGGGGTGACGAACTCCTGGGACACCCGACAGATGTTTTTC. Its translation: CACDTGVTNSWDTRQMFF.

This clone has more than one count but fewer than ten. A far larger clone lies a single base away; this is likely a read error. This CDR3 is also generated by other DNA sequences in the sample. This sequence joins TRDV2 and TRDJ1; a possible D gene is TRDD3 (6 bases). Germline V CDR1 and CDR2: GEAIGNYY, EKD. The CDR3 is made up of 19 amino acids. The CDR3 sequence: CACDNLVGGTRSYTDKLIF. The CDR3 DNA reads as TGTGCATGTGACAACCTGGTGGGGGGGACCCGCTCGTACACCGATAAACTCATCTTT.

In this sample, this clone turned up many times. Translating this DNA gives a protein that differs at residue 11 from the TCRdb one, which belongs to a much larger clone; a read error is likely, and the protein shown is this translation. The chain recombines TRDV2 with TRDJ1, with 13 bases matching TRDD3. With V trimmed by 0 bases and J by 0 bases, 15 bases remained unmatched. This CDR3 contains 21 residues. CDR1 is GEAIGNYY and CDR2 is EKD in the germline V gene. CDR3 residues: CACDTVTGGYDGTSYTDKLIF. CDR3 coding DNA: TGTGCCTGTGACACCGTCACTGGGGGATACGACGGGACTTCGTACACCGATAAACTCATCTTT.

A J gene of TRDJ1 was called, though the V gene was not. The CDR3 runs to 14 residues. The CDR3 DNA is TGCGCATGGGAGACACGCAACGTGGCAGATAAACTCATCTTT. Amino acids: CAWETRNVADKLIF.

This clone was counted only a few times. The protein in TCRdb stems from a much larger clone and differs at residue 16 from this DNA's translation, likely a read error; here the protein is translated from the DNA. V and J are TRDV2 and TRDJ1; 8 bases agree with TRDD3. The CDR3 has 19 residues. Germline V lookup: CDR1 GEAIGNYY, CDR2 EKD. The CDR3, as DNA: TGTGCCTGTGACACCTTGGTTTTGCTGGGGGAAAAGTACACCGATAGACTCATCTTT. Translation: CACDTLVLLGEKYTDRLIF.

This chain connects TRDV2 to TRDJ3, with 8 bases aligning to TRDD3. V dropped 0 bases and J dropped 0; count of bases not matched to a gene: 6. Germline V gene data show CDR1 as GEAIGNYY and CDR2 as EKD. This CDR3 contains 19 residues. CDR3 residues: CACDTGRGDSSWDTRQMFF. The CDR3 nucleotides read TGTGCCTGTGACACCGGAAGGGGGGATAGCTCCTGGGACACCCGACAGATGTTTTTC.

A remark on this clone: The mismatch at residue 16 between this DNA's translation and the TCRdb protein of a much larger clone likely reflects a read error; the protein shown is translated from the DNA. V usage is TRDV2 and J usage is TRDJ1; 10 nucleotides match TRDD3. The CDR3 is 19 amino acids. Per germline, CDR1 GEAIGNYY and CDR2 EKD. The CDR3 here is CACDTVAGTGGSFTDILIF. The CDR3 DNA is TGTGCCTGTGACACCGTGGCAGGTACTGGGGGATCGTTTACCGATATACTCATCTTT.

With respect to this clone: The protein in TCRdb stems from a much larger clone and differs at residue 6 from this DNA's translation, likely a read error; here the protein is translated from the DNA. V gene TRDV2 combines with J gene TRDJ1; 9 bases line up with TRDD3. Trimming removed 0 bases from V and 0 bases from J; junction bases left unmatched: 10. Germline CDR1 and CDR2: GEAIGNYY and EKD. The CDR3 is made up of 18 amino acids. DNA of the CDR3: TGTGCCTGTGACACCCGCTTTACTGGGGGACCAAACACCGATAAACTCATCTTT. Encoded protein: CACDTRFTGGPNTDKLIF.

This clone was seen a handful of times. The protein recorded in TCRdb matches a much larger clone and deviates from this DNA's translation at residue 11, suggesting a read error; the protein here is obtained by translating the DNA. In DNA, the CDR3 is TGTGCCTGTGACACCGTGTTGGGGAGACCCTATAAACTCATCTTT. This encodes CACDTVLGRPYKLIF. The chain links TRDV2 to TRDJ1; possibly TRDD3 for D (5 bases). V lost 0 bases and J lost 6, with 16 bases in between. CDR1 GEAIGNYY and CDR2 EKD come from the germline V gene. CDR3 length: 15 amino acids.

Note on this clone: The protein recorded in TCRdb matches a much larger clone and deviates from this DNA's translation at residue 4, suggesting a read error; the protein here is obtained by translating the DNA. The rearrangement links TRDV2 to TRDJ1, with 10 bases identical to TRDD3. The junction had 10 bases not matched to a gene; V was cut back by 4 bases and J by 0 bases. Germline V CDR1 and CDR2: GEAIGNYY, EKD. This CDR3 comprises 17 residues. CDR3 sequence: CACDALGDGSYTDKLIF. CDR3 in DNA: TGTGCCTGTGATGCACTGGGGGATGGCTCGTACACCGATAAACTCATCTTT.

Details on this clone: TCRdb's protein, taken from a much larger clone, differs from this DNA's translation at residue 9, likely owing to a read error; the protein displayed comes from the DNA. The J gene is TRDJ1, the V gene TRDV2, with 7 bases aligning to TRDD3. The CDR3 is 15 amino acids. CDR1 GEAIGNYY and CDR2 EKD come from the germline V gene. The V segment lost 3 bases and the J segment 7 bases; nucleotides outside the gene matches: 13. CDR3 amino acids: CACDPILGAARKLIF. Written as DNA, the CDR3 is TGTGCCTGTGACCCTATCCTGGGGGCTGCCCGTAAACTCATCTTT.